Listed below are T cell receptor beta chains from one sample, sequenced in a study of siplizumab effects on memory and regulatory T cells. Clones were sequenced by immunoSEQ multiplex PCR, and TCRdb holds only the in-frame ones, with some missing. The sample records over 15,000 clones, under 55% being singletons. Their antigens are not known. Sequenced sample: CFSE-low (dividing) CD4+ T cells sorted from an allogeneic mixed lymphocyte reaction. The receptors were gathered from a human donor in good health; the cells came from an allogeneic mixed lymphocyte reaction. The CDR3 runs from the conserved cysteine through the conserved F or W. Fields, in order: V gene, clone size, D gene, J gene, CDR3 protein, CDR3 DNA. The D gene is left open where the match is weak. For some rows the clone size is stated as once, few or many, or as a class when expanded; others skip it.

V: TRBV5-3; size: -; D: TRBD1; J: TRBJ2-5; CDR3: CARSPIWDRQETQYF; DNA: TGTGCCAGAAGCCCGATATGGGACAGGCAAGAGACCCAGTACTTC
V: TRBV27; size: -; D: -; J: TRBJ2-7; CDR3: CASTGRNYEQYF; DNA: TGTGCCAGCACGGGACGGAACTACGAGCAGTACTTC
V: TRBV5-1; size: -; D: -; J: TRBJ2-3; CDR3: CASSPLPLSSGTDTQYF; DNA: TGCGCCAGCAGCCCGTTACCCCTTAGCAGCGGCACAGATACGCAGTATTTT
V: TRBV15; size: few; D: TRBD1; J: TRBJ1-5; CDR3: CATSRGPLGGGNQPQHF; DNA: TGTGCCACCAGCAGAGGCCCTCTAGGGGGCGGCAATCAGCCCCAGCATTTT
V: TRBV19; size: -; D: TRBD1; J: TRBJ1-1; CDR3: CASSAYSQGAGTEAFF; DNA: TGTGCCAGTAGTGCCTACTCCCAGGGGGCGGGCACTGAAGCTTTCTTT
V: TRBV28; size: few; D: -; J: TRBJ1-2; CDR3: CASTTLGDGYTF; DNA: TGTGCCAGCACCACCCTGGGTGATGGCTACACCTTC
V: TRBV7-9; size: few; D: TRBD1; J: TRBJ2-7; CDR3: CASSLVQGSEQYF; DNA: TGTGCCAGCAGCTTAGTACAGGGGAGCGAGCAGTACTTC
V: TRBV6-6; size: few; D: TRBD1; J: TRBJ1-1; CDR3: CASSSGQGGYTEAFF; DNA: TGTGCCAGCAGTTCCGGACAGGGCGGTTACACTGAAGCTTTCTTT
V: TRBV10-3; size: -; D: -; J: TRBJ2-5; CDR3: CATRGGSKETQYF; DNA: TGTGCCACGAGAGGCGGTAGTAAAGAGACCCAGTACTTC
V: TRBV6-1; size: -; D: -; J: TRBJ2-3; CDR3: CASSPPGHETDTQYF; DNA: TGTGCCAGCAGTCCCCCGGGACACGAGACAGATACGCAGTATTTT
V: TRBV4-3; size: medium-sized; D: -; J: TRBJ1-1; CDR3: CASSQGGGSLNTEAFF; DNA: TGCGCCAGCAGCCAAGGAGGAGGGTCATTGAACACTGAAGCTTTCTTT
V: TRBV9; size: -; D: -; J: TRBJ2-5; CDR3: CASSVAETQYF; DNA: TGTGCCAGCAGCGTAGCGGAGACCCAGTACTTC
V: TRBV29-1; size: few; D: -; J: TRBJ1-2; CDR3: CSVWDPRDYGYTF; DNA: TGCAGCGTTTGGGACCCCCGGGACTATGGCTACACCTTC
V: TRBV10-3; size: many; D: -; J: TRBJ1-1; CDR3: CAISLDSRLEAFF; DNA: TGTGCCATCAGCCTGGACAGCCGACTTGAAGCTTTCTTT
V: TRBV10-3; size: -; D: -; J: TRBJ1-2; CDR3: CASSLDSNYGYTF; DNA: TGTGCCAGCAGCCTTGACAGTAACTATGGCTACACCTTC
V: TRBV4-2; size: -; D: TRBD2; J: TRBJ2-5; CDR3: CASSQATGLQFGETQYF; DNA: TGTGCCAGCAGCCAAGCGACGGGACTACAATTTGGAGAGACCCAGTACTTC
V: TRBV5-4; size: -; D: TRBD1; J: TRBJ2-3; CDR3: CASSSHGQVVLDTQYF; DNA: TGTGCCAGCAGCTCCCACGGACAGGTAGTTTTAGATACGCAGTATTTT
V: TRBV7-2; size: -; D: TRBD2; J: TRBJ2-7; CDR3: CASSFGGVAGDSYEQYF; DNA: TGTGCCAGCAGCTTCGGTGGAGTAGCGGGGGACTCCTACGAGCAGTACTTC
V: TRBV28; size: -; D: -; J: TRBJ1-4; CDR3: CASSPPERLLGKLFF; DNA: TGTGCCAGCAGTCCTCCGGAGAGACTGCTTGGAAAACTGTTTTTT
V: TRBV18; size: once; D: -; J: TRBJ2-2; CDR3: CASSPAEGTGELFF; DNA: TGTGCCAGCTCTCCGGCCGAGGGGACCGGGGAGCTGTTTTTT
V: TRBV18; size: -; D: -; J: TRBJ2-3; CDR3: CASSPPSGYTDTQYF; DNA: TGTGCCAGCTCACCACCTTCCGGCTACACAGATACGCAGTATTTT
V: TRBV19; size: -; D: -; J: TRBJ2-1; CDR3: CASSDLGVEQFF; DNA: TGTGCCAGTAGTGATTTAGGTGTTGAGCAGTTCTTC
V: TRBV9; size: once; D: TRBD2; J: TRBJ2-1; CDR3: CASSVQGLARNEQFF; DNA: TGTGCCAGCAGCGTTCAGGGACTAGCAAGGAATGAGCAGTTCTTC
V: TRBV18; size: -; D: -; J: TRBJ1-1; CDR3: CASSPYGTEAFF; DNA: TGTGCCAGCTCACCTTACGGGACTGAAGCTTTCTTT
V: TRBV7-3; size: few; D: -; J: TRBJ1-1; CDR3: CASSLSVNTEAFF; DNA: TGTGCCAGCAGCTTAAGCGTGAACACTGAAGCTTTCTTT
V: TRBV2; size: -; D: -; J: TRBJ1-5; CDR3: CASSEEGNNQPQHF; DNA: TGTGCCAGCAGTGAAGAAGGCAACAATCAGCCCCAGCATTTT
V: TRBV18; size: -; D: -; J: TRBJ2-1; CDR3: CASSPNQGVNNEQFF; DNA: TGTGCCAGCTCACCAAATCAGGGAGTTAACAATGAGCAGTTCTTC
V: TRBV6-5; size: -; D: -; J: TRBJ1-2; CDR3: CASSYSNVYGYTF; DNA: TGTGCCAGCAGTTACTCGAACGTCTATGGCTACACCTTC
V: TRBV5-1; size: once; D: -; J: TRBJ2-7; CDR3: CASSTLISSYEQYF; DNA: TGCGCCAGCAGCACGCTCATTTCCTCCTACGAGCAGTACTTC
V: TRBV7-9; size: -; D: -; J: TRBJ2-5; CDR3: CASSLMGLQETQYF; DNA: TGTGCCAGCAGCTTAATGGGGCTACAAGAGACCCAGTACTTC
V: TRBV9; size: -; D: -; J: TRBJ2-1; CDR3: CASSVATLNEQFF; DNA: TGTGCCAGCAGCGTAGCAACCCTCAATGAGCAGTTCTTC
V: TRBV28; size: -; D: -; J: TRBJ1-2; CDR3: CASSLGGAGSDYGYTF; DNA: TGTGCCAGCAGTTTAGGTGGTGCAGGCTCAGACTATGGCTACACCTTC
V: TRBV6-5; size: few; D: -; J: TRBJ1-2; CDR3: CASSYDGNYGYTF; DNA: TGTGCCAGCAGTTATGACGGAAACTATGGCTACACCTTC
V: TRBV11-3; size: -; D: -; J: TRBJ1-1; CDR3: CASSLGAASTEAFF; DNA: TGTGCCAGCAGCTTGGGAGCGGCTAGCACTGAAGCTTTCTTT
V: TRBV5-4; size: -; D: -; J: TRBJ2-3; CDR3: CASSPGGGGRVSTDTQYF; DNA: TGTGCCAGCAGCCCGGGTGGGGGCGGGCGGGTAAGCACAGATACGCAGTATTTT
V: TRBV10-3; size: -; D: TRBD1; J: TRBJ2-3; CDR3: CAISEPPGTALADTQYF; DNA: TGTGCCATCAGTGAGCCGCCCGGGACAGCCCTGGCAGATACGCAGTATTTT
V: TRBV7-3; size: -; D: TRBD2; J: TRBJ2-3; CDR3: CASSSGSGGTDTQYF; DNA: TGTGCCAGCAGCTCAGGTAGCGGGGGCACAGATACGCAGTATTTT
V: TRBV5-6; size: -; D: -; J: TRBJ2-7; CDR3: CASSLTGREGQYF; DNA: TGTGCCAGCAGCTTAACAGGACGAGAGGGGCAGTACTTC
V: TRBV5-4; size: -; D: -; J: TRBJ2-3; CDR3: CASSLDTTDTQYF; DNA: TGTGCCAGCAGCTTGGATACCACAGATACGCAGTATTTT
V: TRBV2; size: few; D: -; J: TRBJ2-5; CDR3: CASGRLQETQYF; DNA: TGTGCCAGCGGGAGGCTCCAAGAGACCCAGTACTTC
V: TRBV18; size: -; D: TRBD2; J: TRBJ2-1; CDR3: CASSPSASGGPFF; DNA: TGTGCCAGCTCCCCAAGCGCTAGCGGGGGACCGTTCTTC
V: TRBV7-9; size: -; D: TRBD1; J: TRBJ2-7; CDR3: CASSLRGHEQYF; DNA: TGTGCCAGCAGCTTAAGGGGGCACGAGCAGTACTTC
V: TRBV5-4; size: -; D: TRBD2; J: TRBJ2-7; CDR3: CASSSAGGSGEQYF; DNA: TGTGCCAGCAGCTCAGCGGGGGGATCGGGCGAGCAGTACTTC
V: TRBV29-1; size: few; D: -; J: TRBJ2-7; CDR3: CSVSWGSSYEQYF; DNA: TGCAGCGTTTCCTGGGGGAGCTCCTACGAGCAGTACTTC
V: TRBV7-6; size: -; D: -; J: TRBJ1-1; CDR3: CASSLGRDKAFF; DNA: TGTGCCAGCAGCTTAGGCAGGGATAAAGCTTTCTTT
V: TRBV19; size: -; D: TRBD2; J: TRBJ2-1; CDR3: CASSIDGRGGDNEQFF; DNA: TGTGCCAGTAGTATAGATGGGCGGGGGGGCGACAATGAGCAGTTCTTC
V: TRBV9; size: medium-sized; D: -; J: TRBJ1-2; CDR3: CASSALGAVVNYGYTF; DNA: TGTGCCAGCAGCGCCCTTGGGGCCGTCGTTAACTATGGCTACACCTTC
V: TRBV7-2; size: -; D: TRBD1; J: TRBJ1-1; CDR3: CASSPWTGRNTEAFF; DNA: TGTGCCAGCAGCCCCTGGACAGGGAGGAACACTGAAGCTTTCTTT
V: TRBV11-3; size: few; D: -; J: TRBJ2-7; CDR3: CASSVQGSYEQYF; DNA: TGTGCCAGCAGCGTACAGGGATCCTACGAGCAGTACTTC
V: TRBV4-1; size: -; D: TRBD2; J: TRBJ2-5; CDR3: CASSQAGTSGATETQYF; DNA: TGCGCCAGCAGCCAAGCTGGGACTAGCGGGGCCACAGAGACCCAGTACTTC
V: TRBV27; size: -; D: TRBD1; J: TRBJ1-2; CDR3: CASSLDKWTGDVYGYTF; DNA: TGTGCCAGCAGTTTGGACAAATGGACAGGGGATGTCTATGGCTACACCTTC
V: TRBV5-1; size: -; D: -; J: TRBJ2-1; CDR3: CASSRGENEQFF; DNA: TGCGCCAGCAGCCGGGGAGAAAATGAGCAGTTCTTC
V: TRBV25-1; size: medium-sized; D: -; J: TRBJ1-1; CDR3: CASSRGANTEAFF; DNA: TGTGCCAGCAGCCGGGGGGCGAACACTGAAGCTTTCTTT
V: TRBV6-6; size: -; D: -; J: TRBJ2-1; CDR3: CATARGSYNEQFF; DNA: TGTGCCACCGCCCGGGGGTCCTACAATGAGCAGTTCTTC
V: TRBV7-6; size: -; D: TRBD1; J: TRBJ1-2; CDR3: CASSRSPTGGIGDGYTF; DNA: TGTGCCAGCAGCCGCAGCCCGACAGGGGGCATAGGTGATGGCTACACCTTC
V: TRBV5-4; size: -; D: -; J: TRBJ2-2; CDR3: CASSLLGGPNTGELFF; DNA: TGTGCCAGCAGCTTGCTGGGGGGCCCGAACACCGGGGAGCTGTTTTTT
V: TRBV7-2; size: -; D: TRBD1; J: TRBJ2-3; CDR3: CASSTRTGGTDTQYF; DNA: TGTGCCAGCAGCACACGGACAGGGGGCACAGATACGCAGTATTTT
V: TRBV21-1; size: few; D: -; J: TRBJ2-3; CDR3: CASSKTETVRDKVDTQYF; DNA: TGTGCCAGCAGCAAAACCGAAACCGTGAGAGACAAGGTAGATACGCAGTATTTT
V: TRBV25-1; size: -; D: -; J: TRBJ1-1; CDR3: CASSEFVWGTAFF; DNA: TGTGCCAGCAGTGAATTCGTTTGGGGGACAGCTTTCTTT
V: TRBV2; size: -; D: TRBD2; J: TRBJ2-3; CDR3: CASRHPGLTLETQYF; DNA: TGTGCCAGCAGACACCCGGGACTAACCTTAGAGACGCAGTATTTT